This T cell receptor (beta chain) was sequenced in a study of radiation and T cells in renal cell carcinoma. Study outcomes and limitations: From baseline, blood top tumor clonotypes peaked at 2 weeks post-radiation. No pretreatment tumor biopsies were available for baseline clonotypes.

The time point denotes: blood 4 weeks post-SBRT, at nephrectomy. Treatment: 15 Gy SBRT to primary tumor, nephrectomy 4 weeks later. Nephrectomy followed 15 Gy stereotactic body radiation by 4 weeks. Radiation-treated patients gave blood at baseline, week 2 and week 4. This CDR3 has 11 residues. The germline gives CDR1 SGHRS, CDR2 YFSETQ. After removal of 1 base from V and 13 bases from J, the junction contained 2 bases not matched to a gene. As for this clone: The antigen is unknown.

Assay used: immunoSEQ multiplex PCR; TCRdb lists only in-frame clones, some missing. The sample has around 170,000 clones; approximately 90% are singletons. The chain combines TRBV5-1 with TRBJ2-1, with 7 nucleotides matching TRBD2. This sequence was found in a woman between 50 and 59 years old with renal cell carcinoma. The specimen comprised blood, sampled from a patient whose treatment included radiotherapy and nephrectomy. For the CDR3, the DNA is TGCGCCAGCAGCTTGAGGGACTACCAGTTCTTC. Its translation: CASSLRDYQFF.